This T cell receptor (beta chain) comes out of a study of CD8+ T cells in alopecia areata. Sampling of alopecia areata patients yielded lesional scalp punch biopsies as well as peripheral blood. Study-wide points: Higher clonality than in normal scalp was seen in lesional scalp, especially alopecia totalis/universalis.

About this clone: Its target is unknown.

Sequencing templates came from extracted RNA that was reverse transcribed into cDNA. Here immunoSEQ multiplex PCR was the method, and the copy in TCRdb shows in-frame clones only, minus some. The table has some 51,000 clones, approximately 96% seen once; the top ten hold 25% to 30%. The J segment lost 5 bases and the V segment lost 2 bases, leaving 11 bases of the junction unmatched. Germline assignment: CDR1 MNHEY and CDR2 SMNVEV (reference sequence). This CDR3 contains 17 residues. The chain links TRBV27 to TRBJ1-5; 8 positions match TRBD1. This sequence originates from a human donor with alopecia areata. Here the sequenced sample was CD8+ T cells sorted from blood, taken at week 0. CDR3 protein: CASSLKLSMTGDQPQHF. The CDR3 bases are TGTGCCAGCAGTTTAAAGCTTTCCATGACAGGGGATCAGCCCCAGCATTTT.